The T cell receptor (beta chain) described here comes from a study of cytomegalovirus exposure and HLA in healthy donors. As for this clone: No antigen is known for it.

Vbeta (60) and Jbeta (13) primers were used in the PCR. Original data processing: Unique TCR beta chains totaled roughly 79 million in a later count, with roughly 10 million of them shared. TCRdb's copy holds only in-frame clones and misses some; the assay was immunoSEQ multiplex PCR. V and J calls and clone size are as listed in that table; D and trimming were resolved from the DNA. The repertoire has more than 95,000 clones, around 74% of them found once; the top ten carry under 1.5%. CDR1 and CDR2 (germline): MNHNY, SVGAGI (reference sequence). There are 13 residues in the CDR3. Points from the study as a whole: The investigators catalogued 160 or so TCR beta chains as cytomegalovirus-associated.

V gene TRBV6-6 combines with J gene TRBJ2-5; D unresolved. The DNA end is a closer match to TRBJ2-7, so the J assignment may be wrong. Sequencing was carried out using PBMCs. The TCR comes from a man aged 40-50 years in good health and CMV-seronegative. The DNA for the CDR3 is TGTGCCAGCAGTTACAGGGACTCCTACGAGCAGTACTTC. It yields the protein CASSYRDSYEQYF.